This entry lists 10 T cell receptor beta chains sequenced from one sample in a study of blood T cell repertoires in COVID-19. Data came from immunoSEQ multiplex PCR; TCRdb stores just in-frame clones and leaves some out. Of roughly 260,000 clones in the sample, about 91% were seen once. Sequenced input: peripheral blood. The receptors shown here come from a person aged 18 to 29 with COVID-19, enrolled during active disease.

The chain recombines TRBV29-1 with TRBJ1-1, with D uncertain. This CDR3 has 14 amino acids. The germline CDR1 and CDR2 sequences are SQVTM and ANQGSEA. The ends were cut back, 0 bases at V and 2 bases at J, with 10 bases in the middle. CDR3: CSVEEGEINTEAFF. CDR3 DNA: TGCAGCGTTGAAGAGGGAGAGATTAACACTGAAGCTTTCTTT. Looking up the rest from reference TRBV29-1 and TRBJ1-1 gives the full variable domain: SAVISQKPSRDICQRGTSLTIQCQVDSQVTMMFWYRQQPGQSLTLIATANQGSEATYESGFVIDKFPISRPNLTFSTLTVSNMSPEDSSIYLCSVEEGEINTEAFFGQGTRLTVV.

This clone has only one observation. The V call is TRBV27, the J call TRBJ2-5; 10 positions match TRBD1. Losses at the gene ends were 4 bases for V and 3 bases for J; bases not matched to a gene: 5. Germline CDR1 MNHEY, CDR2 SMNVEV (reference sequence). This CDR3 spans 15 amino acids. CDR3 sequence reads: CASSSPGTGEETQYF. CDR3 nucleotides: TGTGCCAGCAGTTCCCCCGGGACAGGGGAAGAGACCCAGTACTTC.

This rearrangement joins TRBV19 to TRBJ2-1, with a possible D match to TRBD2 (6 bases). Trimming took off 6 bases at V and 6 bases at J, with 12 bases between the two ends. The CDR3 loop spans 13 amino acids. CDR1 LNHDA and CDR2 SQIVND come from the germline V gene (reference sequence). The CDR3 bases are TGTGCCAGTAGCCCGACTAGTATCAATGAGCAGTTCTTC. It is translated as CASSPTSINEQFF.

The chain is built from TRBV24-1 and TRBJ2-1, with D possibly being TRBD1 (6 bases). The ends were cut back, 7 bases at V and 1 base at J, with 13 bases in the middle. The CDR3 has 15 residues. In germline, CDR1 is KGHDR, CDR2 SFDVKD. In DNA form, the CDR3 reads TGTGCCACCAGCTCCGGGACATTTTCCTACAATGAGCAGTTCTTC. Translated: CATSSGTFSYNEQFF.

With regard to this clone: Other DNA sequences in this sample translate to the same CDR3. CDR3 residues: CASSFNNEQFF. CDR3 nucleotides: TGTGCCAGCAGTTTCAACAATGAGCAGTTCTTC. This rearrangement joins TRBV12-3 or TRBV12-4 to TRBJ2-1; D gene unclear. The CDR3 length is 11 residues. Trimming took off 3 bases at V and 5 bases at J, with 2 bases between the two ends.

The genes are TRBV5-1 and TRBJ1-6; 8 bases map to TRBD1. The CDR3 is made up of 14 amino acids. Germline CDR1 is SGHRS and CDR2 is YFSETQ. With 1 base clipped from V and 10 bases from J, the junction kept 4 bases outside the gene matches. The CDR3 nucleotides are TGCGCCAGCAGCTTGAATACAGGGGGATCACCCCTCCACTTT. Protein product: CASSLNTGGSPLHF. Drawing the rest from reference TRBV5-1 and TRBJ1-6, the complete variable domain is KAGVTQTPRYLIKTRGQQVTLSCSPISGHRSVSWYQQTPGQGLQFLFEYFSETQRNKGNFPGRFSGRQFSNSRSEMNVSTLELGDSALYLCASSLNTGGSPLHFGNGTRLTVT.

The chain has TRBV19 and TRBJ2-1, with a tentative D call TRBD2 (5 bases). The CDR3 is made up of 14 amino acids. Germline V gives CDR1 LNHDA, CDR2 SQIVND (reference sequence). The germline V and J ends were trimmed by 3 bases and 5 bases, with 11 bases remaining between them. As DNA, the CDR3 is TGTGCCAGTAGTATCCCCGGACTGAACAATGAGCAGTTCTTC. Its translation: CASSIPGLNNEQFF.

With regard to this clone: The same CDR3 arises from other DNA sequences in this sample as well. V and J are TRBV5-4 and TRBJ2-7, with 11 bases lining up with TRBD1. Germline V gene data show CDR1 as SGHNT and CDR2 as YYREEE (reference sequence). The CDR3 runs to 14 residues. Losses at the gene ends were 4 bases for V and 2 bases for J; bases not matched to a gene: 2. The CDR3 reads CASSPGQGAYEQYF. CDR3 DNA: TGTGCCAGCAGCCCGGGACAGGGGGCCTACGAGCAGTACTTC.

This chain uses TRBV7-9 with TRBJ1-2, with 7 nucleotides matching TRBD1. The V segment lost 0 bases and the J segment 3 bases; nucleotides outside the gene matches: 1. CDR3 size: 14 residues. The germline gives CDR1 SEHNR, CDR2 FQNEAQ (reference sequence). The CDR3 nucleotides are TGTGCCAGCAGCTTAGCGCAGGGGGACTATGGCTACACCTTC. This translates into CASSLAQGDYGYTF.

To note about this clone: A junction boundary mismatches the germline segment, possibly from a read error. The chain recombines TRBV7-7 with TRBJ2-3; no definite D call. The CDR3 extends over 14 amino acids. The V gene's germline CDR1 is SSHAT and CDR2 FNYEAQ (reference sequence). CDR3 sequence (DNA): TGTGCTAGCAGCGCAGGCACTCCGCATGATACGCAGTATTTT. This gives the protein CASSAGTPHDTQYF.